This T cell receptor (beta chain) was identified in a study of neurological immune-mediated disorders (dated by TCRdb to the late 2010s). Broadly, across the study: Among the approximately 34 multiple sclerosis patients, relapsing-remitting MS was present in approximately 31 and secondary progressive MS was present in 3. Peripheral blood TCR-beta repertoires from patients with HTLV-I-associated myelopathy (HAM/TSP), patients with multiple sclerosis, and healthy controls were compared in the study using UMI-based sequencing. The roughly 110 TCR-beta libraries covered PBMC samples along with longitudinal samples, technical triplicates, and paired sorted CD4+ and CD8+ T-cell subsets. Of the approximately 70 subjects in the cohort, about 14 were HAM/TSP patients, about 35 were multiple sclerosis patients, and roughly 20 were healthy controls.

CDR1 is given as SGHTA and CDR2 as FQGTGA, both from the germline V gene. The CDR3 starts with the cysteine, ends with the phenylalanine, and has 14 residues. Only CDR3 DNA is held: 42 bases, read in frame from base 1. V loses 3 bases, J loses 3 bases, and the germline ends lie 9 bases apart. The investigation overall reported the following: No identical CDR3 amino acid sequences were found to be shared among expanded clones across subjects, suggesting that TCR-beta repertoires were private in all groups. No clinical or MRI features were associated with the MS cluster, and the authors said that larger cohorts are needed. In phylogenetic analysis, the repertoires of 18 of 34 MS patients grouped into a cluster of related CDR3 sequences, which suggests a possible signature at the repertoire level. TCR clonal expansion was greatest in HAM/TSP patients and smallest in MS patients, who ranked below even healthy controls.

Unsorted PBMC libraries were generated from 2 million PBMCs stored in RNAlater at -80 °C until RNA extraction. The multiple sclerosis patients were enrolled in a US clinical protocol that evaluated disease progression with magnetic resonance imaging. PBMCs were separated from peripheral blood using Ficoll-Hypaque density gradient centrifugation and then cryopreserved in liquid nitrogen. This clonotype was recorded at least ten times. It has no known antigen specificity. Nothing much larger sits one base from this clone, and base qualities are not available. cDNA was synthesized by template-switch 5'RACE using a primer with a 10-nucleotide random unique molecular identifier that tagged each TCR transcript. Each sequencing run produced over 200 million TCR-beta sequences covering 15-18 subjects. The RNeasy kit was used to extract total RNA. Using the KAPA Real-time Library Amplification kit, TCR-beta VDJ regions were amplified with primers for the TCR constant region and the 5'RACE anchor. Sample indexes and Illumina adaptors were added in a first PCR, and a second PCR then increased library yield. After purification with Ampure beads, the TCR product of roughly 650 bp was size-selected on a 2% E-gel SizeSelection system. Before pooling, library quality was assessed on a Bioanalyzer, concentration was determined with Qubit, and library quantification was performed with the Kapa Library Quantification kit. Paired-end 2 x 150 bp sequencing of the libraries was performed on an Illumina HiSeq 2500. To increase sequence diversity, roughly 24-32% phiX was spiked into each library pool. The authors' analysis ran thus. Quality-filtered reads were processed with the UMI-based MiGEC pipeline, which removed over 75% of raw TCR sequences during error correction. IMGT germline references were used for aligning VDJ genes, and each clonotype was defined as a unique CDR3 amino acid sequence together with its V-J genes. Clonal expansion, Shannon diversity, and CDR3 relatedness (CalcPairwiseDistances, ClusterSamples) were evaluated with VDJtools, and phylogenetic trees were built with CLCbio workbench. A clone was classed as expanded if it had 8 or more unique UMIs, a cutoff based on coefficient-of-variation modelling across technical triplicates. Using fastp trimming at Q25 and MiXCR clonotype assembly, TCRdb reanalyzed the public sequencing data and kept in-frame beta chains. Identical CDR3 proteins give one entry, which carries the most common genes and DNA. None of the V and J calls come from the authors' own analysis; TCRdb made them. This sample comprises 50,000 or so distinct CDR3 sequences, 3% to 4% of them detected only once. The top ten hold about 6% of the sample.

This clonotype originated in a man in his forties with multiple sclerosis. The source material was PBMCs. The sequence joins TRBV7-3 to TRBJ2-1; the best D guess is TRBD2, with 6 bases matching. The CDR3 region reads CASSFYGGYNEQFF. The nucleotide sequence reads as follows: TGTGCCAGCAGCTTTTACGGGGGCTACAATGAGCAGTTCTTC.